Following are 10 T cell receptor beta chains from one sample sequenced in a study of T-cell reconstitution after alpha-beta-depleted transplantation in children. TCRbeta library preparation incorporated unique molecular identifiers. MiXCR was run by TCRdb on the PCR reads, yielding one entry per CDR3 protein. The sample contains about 600,000 distinct CDR3 sequences, around 13% of which appear only once. Sequenced here: PBMCs, mostly from graft donor cells, sampled 360 days after TCRalphabeta/CD19-depleted stem cell transplant. These receptors came from a male patient younger than 18 who had a stem cell transplant for acute myeloid leukemia, so the T cells may come from the graft donor.

J is TRBJ2-1 and V is TRBV6-1; 8 nucleotides align to TRBD2. After removal of 10 bases from V and 10 bases from J, the junction contained 12 bases not matched to a gene. This CDR3 comprises 13 residues. Germline V lookup: CDR1 MNHNS, CDR2 SASEGT. The CDR3 DNA follows: TGTGCCACCGGGATGGCGGGAGGATTCGAGCAGTTCTTC. It is translated as CATGMAGGFEQFF.

The chain is built from TRBV12-3 or TRBV12-4 and TRBJ2-3; possible D gene TRBD2, 6 bases. This CDR3 region has 12 residues. The V end was cut by 7 bases, the J end by 6 bases, with 11 bases between. The CDR3 sequence is CASKLAGDTQYF. The CDR3 DNA sequence: TGTGCCAGCAAACTAGCCGGGGATACGCAGTATTTT.

A few counts support this clonotype. This chain links TRBV11-1 with TRBJ2-1; 7 bases are a match to TRBD2. J lost 4 bases, V lost 5 bases, and 8 bases had no gene match. The CDR3 extends over 15 amino acids. Per germline, CDR1 SGHAT and CDR2 FQDESV (reference sequence). CDR3 protein: CASSPQRGLYNEQFF. As DNA, the CDR3 is TGTGCCAGCAGCCCCCAGCGGGGCCTATACAATGAGCAGTTCTTC. Based on the CDR3 plus reference TRBV11-1 and TRBJ2-1, the full variable domain is EAEVAQSPRYKITEKSQAVAFWCDPISGHATLYWYRQILGQGPELLVQFQDESVVDDSQLPKDRFSAERLKGVDSTLKIQPAELGDSAMYLCASSPQRGLYNEQFFGPGTRLTVL.

This chain uses TRBV29-1 with TRBJ1-1, with 10 positions matching TRBD1. J gave up 5 bases and V 4 bases, and 13 bases lay outside the gene matches. CDR1 SQVTM and CDR2 ANQGSEA come from the germline V gene. CDR3 size: 16 residues. This CDR3 reads CSVGPRDRGLGTEAFF. The CDR3 region has the DNA TGCAGCGTTGGGCCCCGGGACAGGGGATTAGGGACTGAAGCTTTCTTT.

At least ten counts were recorded for this clonotype. V gene TRBV10-3 combines with J gene TRBJ2-3; TRBD1 matches 9 bases. Germline V gene lookup returns CDR1 ENHRY and CDR2 SYGVKD. There are 15 residues in the CDR3. V shed 7 bases, J shed 3 bases, and the junction held 8 bases outside the gene matches. The CDR3, as DNA: TGTGCCATCACTCCGGGACAGGGAGGAACAGATACGCAGTATTTT. It is translated as CAITPGQGGTDTQYF.

In its sample, this clonotype was seen a few times. V usage is TRBV29-1 and J usage is TRBJ2-1, with TRBD2 matching 8 bases. CDR1 SQVTM and CDR2 ANQGSEA come from the germline V gene. This CDR3 contains 13 residues. Germline trimming cut 5 bases from V and 9 bases from J; bases unmatched to any gene: 9. The CDR3 is CSVHGRAYSEQFF. CDR3 bases: TGCAGCGTTCACGGGAGGGCCTATTCTGAGCAGTTCTTC.

This clonotype showed up just a few times. The chain links TRBV19 to TRBJ2-7; D possibly corresponds to TRBD1 (5 bases). Germline V gene lookup returns CDR1 LNHDA and CDR2 SQIVND (reference sequence). The length of the CDR3 is 13 residues. Trimming took 5 bases from V and 6 from J, leaving 14 bases between them. The CDR3 spells CASSRAGRGEQYF. In nucleotides, the CDR3 is TGTGCCAGTAGTCGGGCAGGGCGAGGCGAGCAGTACTTC. Full variable domain (rest looked up from reference TRBV19 and TRBJ2-7): DGGITQSPKYLFRKEGQNVTLSCEQNLNHDAMYWYRQDPGQGLRLIYYSQIVNDFQKGDIAEGYSVSREKKESFPLTVTSAQKNPTAFYLCASSRAGRGEQYFGPGTRLTVT.

This chain uses TRBV28 with TRBJ1-1; D is possibly TRBD1 (6 bases). The CDR3 runs to 15 residues. The V gene's germline CDR1 is MDHEN and CDR2 SYDVKM. The V end lost 2 bases, the J end lost 1 base, and 11 bases lay between the germline ends. CDR3 DNA: TGTGCCAGCAGTTTACCCCAACAGGGGAACACTGAAGCTTTCTTT. Encoded protein: CASSLPQQGNTEAFF. The full variable domain, its missing parts supplied by reference TRBV28 and TRBJ1-1, is DVKVTQSSRYLVKRTGEKVFLECVQDMDHENMFWYRQDPGLGLRLIYFSYDVKMKEKGDIPEGYSVSREKKERFSLILESASTNQTSMYLCASSLPQQGNTEAFFGQGTRLTVV.

This chain links TRBV12-3 or TRBV12-4 with TRBJ2-7, with 9 bases aligning to TRBD1. There are 16 residues in the CDR3. The V segment lost 2 bases and the J segment 0 bases; nucleotides outside the gene matches: 5. CDR3 loop: CASSLSGQGSSYEQYF. CDR3 in DNA: TGTGCCAGCAGTTTAAGTGGACAGGGGAGCTCCTACGAGCAGTACTTC.

This clonotype showed up just a few times. V gene TRBV20-1 combines with J gene TRBJ2-5; D perhaps matches TRBD2 (5 bases). Germline lookup yields CDR1 DFQATT and CDR2 SNEGSKA (reference sequence). Trimming cost V 4 bases and J 1 base, with 13 bases left between them. The CDR3 has 14 residues. The CDR3, as DNA: TGCAGTGCTATGCTGCCGCGGGTCCAAGAGACCCAGTACTTC. Its translation: CSAMLPRVQETQYF.